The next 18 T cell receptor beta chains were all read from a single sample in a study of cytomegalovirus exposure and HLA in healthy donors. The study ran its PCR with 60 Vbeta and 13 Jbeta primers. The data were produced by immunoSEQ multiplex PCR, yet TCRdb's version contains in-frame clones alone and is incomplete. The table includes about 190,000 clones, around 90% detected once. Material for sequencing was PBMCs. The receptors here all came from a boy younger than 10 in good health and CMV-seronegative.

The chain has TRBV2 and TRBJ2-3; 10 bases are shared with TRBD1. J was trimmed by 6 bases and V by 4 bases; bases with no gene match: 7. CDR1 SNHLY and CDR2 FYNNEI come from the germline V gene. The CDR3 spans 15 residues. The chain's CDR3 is CASSGSTGGADTQYF. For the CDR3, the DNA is TGTGCCAGCAGTGGGTCGACAGGGGGCGCCGATACGCAGTATTTT.

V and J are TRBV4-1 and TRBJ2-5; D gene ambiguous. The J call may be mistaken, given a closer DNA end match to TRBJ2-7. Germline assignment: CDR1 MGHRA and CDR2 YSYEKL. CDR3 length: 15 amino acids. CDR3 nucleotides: TGCGCCAGCAGCCAAGGGGCAGGCTCAACCTACGAGCAGTACTTC. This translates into CASSQGAGSTYEQYF.

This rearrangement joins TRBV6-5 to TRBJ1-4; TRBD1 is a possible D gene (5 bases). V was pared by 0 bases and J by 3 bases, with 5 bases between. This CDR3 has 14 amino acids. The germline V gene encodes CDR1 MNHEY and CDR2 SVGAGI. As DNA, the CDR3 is TGTGCCAGCAGTTACTCAGGGGCTAATGAAAAACTGTTTTTT. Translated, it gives CASSYSGANEKLFF.

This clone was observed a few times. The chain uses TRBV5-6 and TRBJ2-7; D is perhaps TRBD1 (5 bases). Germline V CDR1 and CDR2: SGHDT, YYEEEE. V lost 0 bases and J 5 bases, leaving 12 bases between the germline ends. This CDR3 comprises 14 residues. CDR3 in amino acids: CASSLVQGLDEQYF. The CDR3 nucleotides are TGTGCCAGCAGCTTGGTCCAGGGTCTCGACGAGCAGTACTTC.

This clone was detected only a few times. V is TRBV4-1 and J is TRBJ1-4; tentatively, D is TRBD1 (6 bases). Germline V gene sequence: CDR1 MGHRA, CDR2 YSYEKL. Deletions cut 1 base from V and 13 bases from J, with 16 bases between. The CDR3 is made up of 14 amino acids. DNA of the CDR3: TGCGCCAGCAGCCAAGTGGGTGGGACAAGGAGACTGTTTTTT. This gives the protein CASSQVGGTRRLFF.

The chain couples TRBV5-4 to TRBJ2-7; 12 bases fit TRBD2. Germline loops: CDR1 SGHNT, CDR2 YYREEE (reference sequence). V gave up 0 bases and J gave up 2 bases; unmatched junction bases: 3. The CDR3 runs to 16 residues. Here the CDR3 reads CASSLASGRATYEQYF. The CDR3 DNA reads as TGTGCCAGCAGCTTGGCTAGCGGGAGGGCCACCTACGAGCAGTACTTC.

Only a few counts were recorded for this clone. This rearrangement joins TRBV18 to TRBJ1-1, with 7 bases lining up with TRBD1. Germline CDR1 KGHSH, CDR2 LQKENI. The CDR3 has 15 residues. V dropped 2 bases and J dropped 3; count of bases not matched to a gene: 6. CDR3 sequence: CASSPVTGWDTEAFF. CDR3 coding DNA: TGTGCCAGCTCACCAGTGACAGGGTGGGACACTGAAGCTTTCTTT.

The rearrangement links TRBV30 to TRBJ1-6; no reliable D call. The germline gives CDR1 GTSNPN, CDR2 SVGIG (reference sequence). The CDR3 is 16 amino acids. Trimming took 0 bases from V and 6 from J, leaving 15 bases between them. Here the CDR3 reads CAWSVGLDPLNSPLHF. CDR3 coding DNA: TGTGCCTGGAGTGTAGGACTTGACCCCCTTAATTCACCCCTCCACTTT.

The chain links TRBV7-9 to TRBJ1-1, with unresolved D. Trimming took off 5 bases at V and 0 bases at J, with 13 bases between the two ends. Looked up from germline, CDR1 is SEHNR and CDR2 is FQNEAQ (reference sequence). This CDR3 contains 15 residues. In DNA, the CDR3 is TGTGCCAGCAGCAGGGAGATACAAATGAACACTGAAGCTTTCTTT. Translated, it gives CASSREIQMNTEAFF.

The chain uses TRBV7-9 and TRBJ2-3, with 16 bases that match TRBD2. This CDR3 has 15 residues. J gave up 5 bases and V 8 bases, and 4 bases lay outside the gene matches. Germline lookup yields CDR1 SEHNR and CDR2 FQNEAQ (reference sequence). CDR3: CASGTSGGAIDTQYF. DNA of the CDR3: TGTGCCAGCGGGACTAGCGGGGGGGCTATAGATACGCAGTATTTT.

The CDR3 here is CASSPGGRATDTQYF. The CDR3 DNA follows: TGCGCCAGCAGCCCGGGGGGCAGGGCCACAGATACGCAGTATTTT. This chain connects TRBV5-1 to TRBJ2-3, with D perhaps matching TRBD2 (7 bases). Trimming stripped 4 bases from V and 2 bases from J, with 14 bases between. This CDR3 is built from 15 residues. Per germline, CDR1 SGHRS and CDR2 YFSETQ.

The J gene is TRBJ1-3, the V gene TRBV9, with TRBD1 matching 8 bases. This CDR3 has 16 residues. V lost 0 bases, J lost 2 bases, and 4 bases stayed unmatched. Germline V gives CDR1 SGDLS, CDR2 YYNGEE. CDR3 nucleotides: TGTGCCAGCAGCGTAGACGGACAGGGTGCTGGAAACACCATATATTTT. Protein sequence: CASSVDGQGAGNTIYF.

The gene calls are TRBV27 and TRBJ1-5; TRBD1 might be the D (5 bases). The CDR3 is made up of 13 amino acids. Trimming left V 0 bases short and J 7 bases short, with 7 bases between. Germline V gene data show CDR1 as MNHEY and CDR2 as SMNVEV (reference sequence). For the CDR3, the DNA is TGTGCCAGCAGTTTATCTGGGGGGCAGCCCCAGCATTTT. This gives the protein CASSLSGGQPQHF.

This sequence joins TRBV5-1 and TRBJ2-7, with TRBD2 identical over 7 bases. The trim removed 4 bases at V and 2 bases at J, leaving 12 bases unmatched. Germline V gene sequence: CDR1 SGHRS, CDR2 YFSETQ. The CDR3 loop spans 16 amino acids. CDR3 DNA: TGCGCCAGCAGCCCCTTACCCTCTGCGGGGGCCTACGAGCAGTACTTC. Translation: CASSPLPSAGAYEQYF.

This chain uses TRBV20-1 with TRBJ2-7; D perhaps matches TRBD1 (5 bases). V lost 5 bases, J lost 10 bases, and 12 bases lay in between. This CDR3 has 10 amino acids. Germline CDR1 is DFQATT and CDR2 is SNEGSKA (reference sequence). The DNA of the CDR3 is TGCAGTGCTCAGAAACAGGTCCAGTACTTC. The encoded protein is CSAQKQVQYF.

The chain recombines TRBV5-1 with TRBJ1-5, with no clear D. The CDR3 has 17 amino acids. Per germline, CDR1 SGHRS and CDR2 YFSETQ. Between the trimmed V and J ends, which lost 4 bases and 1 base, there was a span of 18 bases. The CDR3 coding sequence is TGCGCCAGCAGCCCTACCTCCCCGGGGATCAGCAATCAGCCCCAGCATTTT. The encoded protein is CASSPTSPGISNQPQHF.

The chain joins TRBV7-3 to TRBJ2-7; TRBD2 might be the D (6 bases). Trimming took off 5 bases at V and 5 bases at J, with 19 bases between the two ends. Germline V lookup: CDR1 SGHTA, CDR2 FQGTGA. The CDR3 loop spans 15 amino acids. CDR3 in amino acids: CASSPRGETYHEQYF. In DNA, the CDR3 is TGTGCCAGCAGCCCCCGCGGGGAAACCTACCACGAGCAGTACTTC. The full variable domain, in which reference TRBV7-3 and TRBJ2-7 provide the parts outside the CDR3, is GAGVSQTPSNKVTEKGKYVELRCDPISGHTALYWYRQSLGQGPEFLIYFQGTGAADDSGLPNDRFFAVRPEGSVSTLKIQRTERGDSAVYLCASSPRGETYHEQYFGPGTRLTVT.

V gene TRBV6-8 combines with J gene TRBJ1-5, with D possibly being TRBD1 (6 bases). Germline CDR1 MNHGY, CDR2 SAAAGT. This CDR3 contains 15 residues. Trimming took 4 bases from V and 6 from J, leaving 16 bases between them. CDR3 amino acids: CASSCTAGAGQPQHF. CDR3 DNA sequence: TGTGCCAGCAGTTGTACCGCGGGGGCGGGTCAGCCCCAGCATTTT.